This T cell receptor (beta chain) was captured in a study of cytomegalovirus exposure and HLA in healthy donors. General study points: Usually a TCR sequence was rare, but some public TCRs were found in many donors. An assumption of roughly uniform sequencing depth across donors underlay the presence/absence analyses. A later analysis reportedly found fewer N-insertions in an Asian-associated ancestry cluster than the roughly 670-donor mean.

CDR3 size: 15 residues. Looked up from germline, CDR1 is LNHDA and CDR2 is SQIVND (reference sequence). Losses at the gene ends were 4 bases for V and 9 bases for J; bases not matched to a gene: 12. PCR amplification relied on 60 Vbeta primers (plus 13 Jbeta primers). Clones were read by immunoSEQ multiplex PCR, and TCRdb kept only the in-frame ones, dropping some. This sample has 200,000 to 250,000 clones, with 77% found just once. Concerning this clone itself: Its specificity is unknown.

The receptor was derived from a woman aged 55-70 years in good health and CMV-seropositive. V is TRBV19 and J is TRBJ2-1, with TRBD2 matching over 7 bases. The sequenced sample was PBMCs. CDR3 DNA: TGTGCCAGTAGTAGGTCCAGCGGGATAACTAGTGAGCAGTTCTTC. Translating gives CASSRSSGITSEQFF.